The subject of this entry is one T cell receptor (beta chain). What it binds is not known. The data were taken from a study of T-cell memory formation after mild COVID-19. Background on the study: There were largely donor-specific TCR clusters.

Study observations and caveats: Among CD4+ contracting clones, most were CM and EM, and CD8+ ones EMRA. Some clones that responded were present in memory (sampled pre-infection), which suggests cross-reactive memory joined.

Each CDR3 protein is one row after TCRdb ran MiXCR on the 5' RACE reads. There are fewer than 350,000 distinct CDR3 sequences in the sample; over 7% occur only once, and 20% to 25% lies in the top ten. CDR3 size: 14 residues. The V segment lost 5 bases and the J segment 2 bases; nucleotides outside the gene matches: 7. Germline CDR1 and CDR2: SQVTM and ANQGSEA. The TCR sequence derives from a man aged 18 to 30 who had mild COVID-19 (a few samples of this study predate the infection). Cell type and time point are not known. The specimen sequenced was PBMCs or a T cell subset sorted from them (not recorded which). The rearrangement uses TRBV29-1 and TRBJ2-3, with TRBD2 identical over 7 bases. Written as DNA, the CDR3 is TGCAGCGTTTCGGGACTACCACTCACAGATACGCAGTATTTT. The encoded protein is CSVSGLPLTDTQYF.